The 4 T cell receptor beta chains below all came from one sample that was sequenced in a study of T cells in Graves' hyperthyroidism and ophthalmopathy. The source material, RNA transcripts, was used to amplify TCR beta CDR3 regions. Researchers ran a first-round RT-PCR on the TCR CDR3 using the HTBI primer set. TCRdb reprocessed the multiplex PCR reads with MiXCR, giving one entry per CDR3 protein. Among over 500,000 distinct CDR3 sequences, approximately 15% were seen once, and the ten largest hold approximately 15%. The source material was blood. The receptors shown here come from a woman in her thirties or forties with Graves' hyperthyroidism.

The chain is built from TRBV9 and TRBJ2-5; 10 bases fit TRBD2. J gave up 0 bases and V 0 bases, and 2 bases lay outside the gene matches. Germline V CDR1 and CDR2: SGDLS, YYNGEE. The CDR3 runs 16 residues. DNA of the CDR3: TGTGCCAGCAGCGTAGGCGGGACTAGCGACCAAGAGACCCAGTACTTC. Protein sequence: CASSVGGTSDQETQYF.

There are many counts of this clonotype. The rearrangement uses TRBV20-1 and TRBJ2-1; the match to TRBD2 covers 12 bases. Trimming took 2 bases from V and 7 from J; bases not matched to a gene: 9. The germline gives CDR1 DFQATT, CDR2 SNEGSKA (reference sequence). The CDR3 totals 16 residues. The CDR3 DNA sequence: TGCAGTGCTAGACCCTCTAGCGGGAGGGCCGGAAATGAGCAGTTCTTC. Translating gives CSARPSSGRAGNEQFF.

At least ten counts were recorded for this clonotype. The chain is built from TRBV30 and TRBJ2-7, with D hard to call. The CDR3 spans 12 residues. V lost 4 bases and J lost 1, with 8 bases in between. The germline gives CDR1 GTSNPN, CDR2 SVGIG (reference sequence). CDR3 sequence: CAWKGGSYEQYF. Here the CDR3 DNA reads TGTGCCTGGAAGGGCGGTTCCTACGAGCAGTACTTC.

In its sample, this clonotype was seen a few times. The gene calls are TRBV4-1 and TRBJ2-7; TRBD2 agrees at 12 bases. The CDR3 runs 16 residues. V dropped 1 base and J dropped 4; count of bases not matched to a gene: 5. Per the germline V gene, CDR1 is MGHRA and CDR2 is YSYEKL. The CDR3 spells CASSQGGTSGLYEQYF. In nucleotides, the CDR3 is TGCGCCAGCAGCCAAGGGGGGACTAGCGGGCTTTACGAGCAGTACTTC.